This is a list of T cell receptor beta chains from one sample in a study of CD8 T cells in Susac syndrome. TCRdb ran MiXCR on the immunoSEQ multiplex PCR reads and lists one entry per CDR3 protein. Found here are 300,000 or so distinct CDR3 sequences, about 91% of them singletons; the top ten hold less than 0.08%. The sequenced sample was CD4+ T cells from PBMCs. These TCRs come from a human donor with multiple sclerosis. Each CDR3 is given with its conserved first and last residue. The D gene is left open where the match is weak. Only some rows state a clone size, as once, few, many or a class for expanded clones.

d_gene: NA
abundance: NA
j_gene: TRBJ2-1
v_gene: TRBV19
CDR3nt: TGTGCCAGTAGTACCCTAGCTTCCTACAATGAGCAGTTCTTC
CDR3aa: CASSTLASYNEQFF

d_gene: TRBD2
abundance: NA
j_gene: TRBJ2-4
v_gene: TRBV20-1
CDR3nt: TGCAGTGCCGTGACTAGCGCAAACATTCAGTACTTC
CDR3aa: CSAVTSANIQYF

d_gene: NA
abundance: NA
j_gene: TRBJ2-3
v_gene: TRBV5-4
CDR3nt: TGTGCCAGCAGCCCTACGTTGACAGATACGCAGTATTTT
CDR3aa: CASSPTLTDTQYF

d_gene: NA
abundance: NA
j_gene: TRBJ2-2
v_gene: TRBV6-4
CDR3nt: TGTGCCAGCAGTGACACAGGGGACGGGGGGCTGTTTTTT
CDR3aa: CASSDTGDGGLFF

d_gene: NA
abundance: NA
j_gene: TRBJ2-7
v_gene: TRBV18
CDR3nt: TGTGCCAGCTCACCCGCCTGGGGCTACGAGCAGTACTTC
CDR3aa: CASSPAWGYEQYF

d_gene: TRBD2
abundance: NA
j_gene: TRBJ2-3
v_gene: TRBV27
CDR3nt: TGTGCCAGCTGGGGCGGGAGGAGCTCTACTCGGCGAGATACGCAGTATTTT
CDR3aa: CASWGGRSSTRRDTQYF

d_gene: TRBD1
abundance: NA
j_gene: TRBJ2-5
v_gene: TRBV25-1
CDR3nt: TGTGCCAGCAGTGAATGGAAAGGGGGCCCGGCAGAGACCCAGTACTTC
CDR3aa: CASSEWKGGPAETQYF

d_gene: NA
abundance: once
j_gene: TRBJ2-3
v_gene: TRBV20-1
CDR3nt: TGCAGTGCCACCAAGTCGGGCCCCACAGATACGCAGTATTTT
CDR3aa: CSATKSGPTDTQYF

d_gene: NA
abundance: NA
j_gene: TRBJ2-2
v_gene: TRBV7-3
CDR3nt: TGTGCCAGCGAAGAGCGGAACACCGGGGAGCTGTTTTTT
CDR3aa: CASEERNTGELFF

d_gene: NA
abundance: NA
j_gene: TRBJ2-2
v_gene: TRBV4-3
CDR3nt: TGCGCCAGCAGCCAAGCTTTAGTAGGGAACACCGGGGAGCTGTTTTTT
CDR3aa: CASSQALVGNTGELFF

d_gene: NA
abundance: NA
j_gene: TRBJ2-1
v_gene: TRBV18
CDR3nt: TGTGCCAGCTCACCACCGCTCGCTTACAATGAGCAGTTCTTC
CDR3aa: CASSPPLAYNEQFF

d_gene: NA
abundance: NA
j_gene: TRBJ2-4
v_gene: TRBV5-1
CDR3nt: TGCGCCAGCAGCCCTCCGGTGCAGGCGGCCAAAAACATTCAGTACTTC
CDR3aa: CASSPPVQAAKNIQYF

d_gene: NA
abundance: NA
j_gene: TRBJ2-5
v_gene: TRBV30
CDR3nt: TGTGCCTGGAGTGGGAAGAAGACCCAGTACTTC
CDR3aa: CAWSGKKTQYF

d_gene: TRBD1
abundance: NA
j_gene: TRBJ1-4
v_gene: TRBV7-9
CDR3nt: TGTGCCAGCAGCTTAGGGGGGACAGGGAAACTGTTTTTT
CDR3aa: CASSLGGTGKLFF

d_gene: TRBD2
abundance: NA
j_gene: TRBJ2-1
v_gene: TRBV7-3
CDR3nt: TGTGCCAGCAGCCCCAGCGGGGCCGGCAATGAGCAGTTCTTC
CDR3aa: CASSPSGAGNEQFF

d_gene: NA
abundance: NA
j_gene: TRBJ2-3
v_gene: TRBV19
CDR3nt: TGTGCCAGTAGTATTAGCCCGGGAGCAGATACGCAGTATTTT
CDR3aa: CASSISPGADTQYF

d_gene: NA
abundance: NA
j_gene: TRBJ2-6
v_gene: TRBV6-1
CDR3nt: TGTGCCAGCAGTTCCCTCCCGGTGGGGGCCAACGTCCTGACTTTC
CDR3aa: CASSSLPVGANVLTF

d_gene: NA
abundance: NA
j_gene: TRBJ1-2
v_gene: TRBV24-1
CDR3nt: TGTGCCACCGGGTCAGACCGTAACTATGGCTACACCTTC
CDR3aa: CATGSDRNYGYTF

d_gene: NA
abundance: NA
j_gene: TRBJ2-7
v_gene: TRBV20-1
CDR3nt: TGCAGTGCTACCCCAGGGGCAGGTTCCTACGAGCAGTACTTC
CDR3aa: CSATPGAGSYEQYF

d_gene: TRBD1
abundance: NA
j_gene: TRBJ2-7
v_gene: TRBV2
CDR3nt: TGTGCCAGCAGAAGCTGGACAGGGGCAACTACGGAGGAGCAGTACTTC
CDR3aa: CASRSWTGATTEEQYF

d_gene: NA
abundance: NA
j_gene: TRBJ1-1
v_gene: TRBV30
CDR3nt: TGTGCCTGGGGTACGCTAGTGGGGGCGGGTGAAGCTTTCTTT
CDR3aa: CAWGTLVGAGEAFF

d_gene: NA
abundance: NA
j_gene: TRBJ2-7
v_gene: TRBV6-5
CDR3nt: TGTGCCAGCAGAACCAGACGGTCCCCCTACGAGCAGTACTTC
CDR3aa: CASRTRRSPYEQYF

d_gene: TRBD2
abundance: NA
j_gene: TRBJ2-7
v_gene: TRBV18
CDR3nt: TGTGCCAGCTCACCACAGCGGGACTACGAGCAGTACTTC
CDR3aa: CASSPQRDYEQYF

d_gene: TRBD2
abundance: NA
j_gene: TRBJ2-1
v_gene: TRBV3-1
CDR3nt: TGTGCCAGCAGCCAAGAGGGGCGGGGGGTCTACAATGAGCAGTTCTTC
CDR3aa: CASSQEGRGVYNEQFF

d_gene: NA
abundance: NA
j_gene: TRBJ1-3
v_gene: TRBV9
CDR3nt: TGTGCCAGCAGCTTTCGGACGGAAGGAAACACCATATATTTT
CDR3aa: CASSFRTEGNTIYF

d_gene: TRBD1
abundance: few
j_gene: TRBJ2-1
v_gene: TRBV29-1
CDR3nt: TGCAGCGTTGCCGGGACAGGGGGCTCCTACAATGAGCAGTTCTTC
CDR3aa: CSVAGTGGSYNEQFF

d_gene: NA
abundance: NA
j_gene: TRBJ2-7
v_gene: TRBV12-3/TRBV12-4
CDR3nt: TGTGCCAGCAGGCTACAGGGAATCTCCTACGAGCAGTACTTC
CDR3aa: CASRLQGISYEQYF

d_gene: NA
abundance: NA
j_gene: TRBJ1-2
v_gene: TRBV21-1
CDR3nt: TGTGCCAGCCGGGGACAGGGCGAAATTCTTGGCTACACCTTC
CDR3aa: CASRGQGEILGYTF

d_gene: NA
abundance: NA
j_gene: TRBJ1-2
v_gene: TRBV12-3/TRBV12-4
CDR3nt: TGTGCCAGCAGTCCGTGGACCCGCTTGGGGGGCTACACCTTC
CDR3aa: CASSPWTRLGGYTF

d_gene: NA
abundance: NA
j_gene: TRBJ1-2
v_gene: TRBV29-1
CDR3nt: TGCAGCGTTGATCGGGGGGGCACGGGCGGCTACACCTTC
CDR3aa: CSVDRGGTGGYTF

d_gene: NA
abundance: NA
j_gene: TRBJ2-7
v_gene: TRBV3-1
CDR3nt: TGTGCCAGCAGCCAAGAATGGACAAAGCGTTACGAGCAGTACTTC
CDR3aa: CASSQEWTKRYEQYF

d_gene: NA
abundance: NA
j_gene: TRBJ1-6
v_gene: TRBV20-1
CDR3nt: TGCAGTGCTAGAGCAGCAGGGGCCAATTCACCCCTCCACTTT
CDR3aa: CSARAAGANSPLHF

d_gene: TRBD2
abundance: NA
j_gene: TRBJ2-1
v_gene: TRBV5-4
CDR3nt: TGTGCCAGCACAGCCACTAGCGGGATGGTCAATGAGCAGTTCTTC
CDR3aa: CASTATSGMVNEQFF

d_gene: TRBD2
abundance: NA
j_gene: TRBJ2-7
v_gene: TRBV7-2
CDR3nt: TGTGCCAGCAGCCACCCTAGCGGGAGGGCCACTGGCGAGCAGTACTTC
CDR3aa: CASSHPSGRATGEQYF

d_gene: NA
abundance: NA
j_gene: TRBJ2-3
v_gene: TRBV9
CDR3nt: TGTGCCAGCAGCGTATCAGCTAGCACAGATACGCAGTATTTT
CDR3aa: CASSVSASTDTQYF

d_gene: NA
abundance: NA
j_gene: TRBJ1-5
v_gene: TRBV9
CDR3nt: TGTGCCAGCAGCGTAGGGTTGGGGGTAAATCAGCCCCAGCATTTT
CDR3aa: CASSVGLGVNQPQHF

d_gene: NA
abundance: NA
j_gene: TRBJ1-1
v_gene: TRBV30
CDR3nt: TGTGCCCGTATCCTCGGGGGTGAAGCTTTCTTT
CDR3aa: CARILGGEAFF

d_gene: NA
abundance: NA
j_gene: TRBJ2-5
v_gene: TRBV29-1
CDR3nt: TGCAGCGTTGTGGCCCCGGCGGAGACCCAGTACTTC
CDR3aa: CSVVAPAETQYF

d_gene: NA
abundance: NA
j_gene: TRBJ1-1
v_gene: TRBV10-3
CDR3nt: TGTGCCAACGGGGCCACGGGGAGCACTGAAGCTTTCTTT
CDR3aa: CANGATGSTEAFF

d_gene: TRBD1
abundance: NA
j_gene: TRBJ1-5
v_gene: TRBV12-3/TRBV12-4
CDR3nt: TGTGCCAGCAGTCCCGGGACAGTAGTCTATCAGCCCCAGCATTTT
CDR3aa: CASSPGTVVYQPQHF

d_gene: TRBD1
abundance: NA
j_gene: TRBJ1-2
v_gene: TRBV3-1
CDR3nt: TGTGCCAGCAGTCCGGGACAGAGATATGGCTACACCTTC
CDR3aa: CASSPGQRYGYTF

d_gene: NA
abundance: NA
j_gene: TRBJ2-7
v_gene: TRBV12-3/TRBV12-4
CDR3nt: TGTGCCAGCAGTCTCCGTTTGCTCGGAGCCTACGAGCAGTACTTC
CDR3aa: CASSLRLLGAYEQYF

d_gene: NA
abundance: NA
j_gene: TRBJ2-7
v_gene: TRBV14
CDR3nt: TGTGCCAGCAGCCAGGAAACAGGGCGCCGCGAGCAGTACTTC
CDR3aa: CASSQETGRREQYF

d_gene: NA
abundance: NA
j_gene: TRBJ2-1
v_gene: TRBV29-1
CDR3nt: TGCAGCGTTCCGAGGGTTTACAATGAGCAGTTCTTC
CDR3aa: CSVPRVYNEQFF

d_gene: NA
abundance: NA
j_gene: TRBJ2-7
v_gene: TRBV19
CDR3nt: TGTGCCAGTAGTAGACAGGAAAACTCCTACGAGCAGTACTTC
CDR3aa: CASSRQENSYEQYF

d_gene: TRBD2
abundance: once
j_gene: TRBJ2-2
v_gene: TRBV7-2
CDR3nt: TGTGCCAGCAGCTTACGCGTCCGGGTTAGCGGGTCCGGGGAGCTGTTTTTT
CDR3aa: CASSLRVRVSGSGELFF

d_gene: NA
abundance: NA
j_gene: TRBJ1-3
v_gene: TRBV7-9
CDR3nt: TGTGCCAGCAGCGTGCTATCAATGGCGCCGAACACCATATATTTT
CDR3aa: CASSVLSMAPNTIYF

d_gene: NA
abundance: NA
j_gene: TRBJ2-3
v_gene: TRBV12-3/TRBV12-4
CDR3nt: TGTGCCAGCAGTTTAGCAGGGGCAAGGGATACGCAGTATTTT
CDR3aa: CASSLAGARDTQYF

d_gene: NA
abundance: few
j_gene: TRBJ2-5
v_gene: TRBV5-1
CDR3nt: TGCGCCAGCAGCTTTTCCAGGGAAGAGACCCAGTACTTC
CDR3aa: CASSFSREETQYF

d_gene: NA
abundance: NA
j_gene: TRBJ1-5
v_gene: TRBV6-1
CDR3nt: TGTGCCAGCAGTGATGGCAGGAGGCAGCCCCAGCATTTT
CDR3aa: CASSDGRRQPQHF

d_gene: NA
abundance: NA
j_gene: TRBJ2-7
v_gene: TRBV30
CDR3nt: TGTGCCTGGAGAGACCTCCACGAGCAGTACTTC
CDR3aa: CAWRDLHEQYF

d_gene: TRBD2
abundance: NA
j_gene: TRBJ2-3
v_gene: TRBV3-1
CDR3nt: TGTGCCAGCAGCTTCCGGACTAGCGGGAGAGCAGATACGCAGTATTTT
CDR3aa: CASSFRTSGRADTQYF

d_gene: NA
abundance: once
j_gene: TRBJ2-7
v_gene: TRBV30
CDR3nt: TGTGCCTGGAGTACCGCACCCTATTCCTACGAGCAGTACTTC
CDR3aa: CAWSTAPYSYEQYF

d_gene: NA
abundance: NA
j_gene: TRBJ2-1
v_gene: TRBV4-2
CDR3nt: TGTGCCAGCAGCCGGGACCAACTTTACAATGAGCAGTTCTTC
CDR3aa: CASSRDQLYNEQFF

d_gene: NA
abundance: NA
j_gene: TRBJ1-5
v_gene: TRBV7-2
CDR3nt: TGTGCCAGCAGCTTGGGGCGTAGCAATCAGCCCCAGCATTTT
CDR3aa: CASSLGRSNQPQHF

d_gene: NA
abundance: NA
j_gene: TRBJ1-1
v_gene: TRBV5-1
CDR3nt: TGCGCCAGCAGCTTGGACGGAGACTATGAAGCTTTCTTT
CDR3aa: CASSLDGDYEAFF

d_gene: NA
abundance: NA
j_gene: TRBJ2-2
v_gene: TRBV5-1
CDR3nt: TGCGCCAGCAGCTTGCCACAAAAGGAGACCGGGGAGCTGTTTTTT
CDR3aa: CASSLPQKETGELFF

d_gene: TRBD1
abundance: NA
j_gene: TRBJ1-1
v_gene: TRBV6-1
CDR3nt: TGTGCCAGCAGGTTCGCCGGGACAGGGAGGACTGAAGCTTTCTTT
CDR3aa: CASRFAGTGRTEAFF

d_gene: NA
abundance: NA
j_gene: TRBJ1-5
v_gene: TRBV4-3
CDR3nt: TGCGCCAGCAGCCAAAGTCTGAAGGGGAGCCGCAATCAGCCCCAGCATTTT
CDR3aa: CASSQSLKGSRNQPQHF